This TCR beta chain was observed in a study of blood T cell repertoires in COVID-19. Study information: Material from acute and convalescent COVID-19 was sourced from the United States, Italy and Spain.

As handled by the study authors: Amplification from reference gene primers served as the basis for estimated nucleated cell counts. The repertoire was sequenced with immunoSEQ multiplex PCR; TCRdb's copy has only in-frame clones and lacks some. The V and J calls and clone size were taken over from that table, and D and trimming were inferred from the DNA. The table includes around 230,000 clones, about 80% detected once. Germline V gene data show CDR1 as LNHDA and CDR2 as SQIVND (reference sequence). CDR3 length equals 13 residues. Deletions cut 1 base from V and 6 bases from J, with 9 bases between.

Sample: peripheral blood. The receptor's source is a woman aged 40-49 years with active or convalescent COVID-19. The chain uses TRBV19 and TRBJ1-1; D remains unclear. CDR3 amino acids: CASSIGLRAEAFF. In DNA form, the CDR3 reads TGTGCCAGTAGTATAGGGTTGAGGGCTGAAGCTTTCTTT.